This T cell receptor (beta chain) stems from a study of T cell responses to AZD1222 COVID-19 vaccine. The study's findings and limits: Epitopes outside B.1.351 and B.1.1.7 mutated regions reportedly drew nearly half of spike TCRs.

Repertoires were generated with immunoSEQ multiplex PCR, while TCRdb's copy carries only in-frame clones and drops some. The table lists approximately 120,000 clones, about 85% of them singletons. Comments on this clone: Its target is unknown.

The starting material was peripheral blood, obtained on day 0 of AZD1222 vaccination. The clonotype was recovered from an adult in good health.

CDR3 in amino acids: CASSKGDEQFF. The CDR3, as DNA: TGTGCCAGTAGTAAGGGGGATGAGCAGTTCTTC. The chain combines TRBV19 with TRBJ2-1; D may be TRBD1 (6 bases). The CDR3 covers 11 residues. V lost 4 bases and J lost 8, with 6 bases in between. CDR1 and CDR2 (germline): LNHDA, SQIVND (reference sequence).